Following are 32 T cell receptor beta chains from one sample sequenced in a study of CD8+ T cells in alopecia areata. As the sequencing template, cDNA was produced by extracting RNA and reverse transcribing it. Sequencing used immunoSEQ multiplex PCR; TCRdb keeps in-frame clones, though not all of them. The sample consists of around 120,000 clones, 50% to 75% of them appearing once. Specified treatment: oral pan-JAK inhibitor, 5-10 mg twice daily. Source: CD8+ T cells sorted from blood, taken at week 4, from a patient treated with tofacitinib. Receptor source: a human donor with alopecia areata.

This clone has a handful of counts. This rearrangement joins TRBV28 to TRBJ2-3, with D possibly TRBD1 on 6 matching bases. V was cut by 4 bases and J by 10 bases, with 15 bases left in between. In germline, CDR1 is MDHEN, CDR2 SYDVKM. The CDR3 loop spans 13 amino acids. The CDR3 DNA follows: TGTGCCAGCAGTTCTGGCGGACAGACAGCGCAGTATTTT. This encodes CASSSGGQTAQYF. Full variable domain (rest looked up from reference TRBV28 and TRBJ2-3): DVKVTQSSRYLVKRTGEKVFLECVQDMDHENMFWYRQDPGLGLRLIYFSYDVKMKEKGDIPEGYSVSREKKERFSLILESASTNQTSMYLCASSSGGQTAQYFGPGTRLTVL.

The table lists this clone with a few counts. The rearrangement links TRBV29-1 to TRBJ2-7, with D possibly TRBD2 on 5 matching bases. Germline CDR1 reads SQVTM; CDR2 reads ANQGSEA. V was cut by 3 bases and J by 1 base, with 10 bases left in between. This CDR3 region has 13 residues. In DNA form, the CDR3 reads TGCAGCGTTGATGGAGGCCCATCCTACGAGCAGTACTTC. This codes for CSVDGGPSYEQYF.

This clone was detected only once. The chain couples TRBV30 to TRBJ1-1, with D maybe TRBD1 (5 bases). Germline CDR1 GTSNPN, CDR2 SVGIG (reference sequence). V was pared by 0 bases and J by 3 bases, with 14 bases between. The length of the CDR3 is 15 residues. The CDR3 here is CAWSVQEVSHTEAFF. CDR3 DNA sequence: TGTGCCTGGAGTGTACAGGAGGTTAGCCACACTGAAGCTTTCTTT. The whole variable domain, remainder taken from reference TRBV30 and TRBJ1-1, is SQTIHQWPATLVQPVGSPLSLECTVEGTSNPNLYWYRQAAGRGLQLLFYSVGIGQISSEVPQNLSASRPQDRQFILSSKKLLLSDSGFYLCAWSVQEVSHTEAFFGQGTRLTVV.

The sample holds a few counts of this clone. The chain uses TRBV7-9 and TRBJ2-7; D tentatively fits TRBD1 or TRBD2 (5 bases each). Germline CDR1 SEHNR, CDR2 FQNEAQ (reference sequence). The CDR3 covers 12 residues. V lost 8 bases and J 6 bases, leaving 14 bases between the germline ends. CDR3 in DNA: TGTGCCAGCGGAATACAGAGGGGCGAGCAGTACTTC. Its translation is CASGIQRGEQYF.

This clone has more than one count but fewer than ten. This rearrangement joins TRBV4-1 to TRBJ2-5; the D is unclear. CDR1 is MGHRA, CDR2 YSYEKL, per germline. The V and J ends lost 3 bases and 1 base respectively, with 9 bases between them. The CDR3 extends over 14 amino acids. CDR3 amino acids: CASSQLGFQETQYF. The CDR3 DNA sequence: TGCGCCAGCAGCCAGCTAGGATTCCAAGAGACCCAGTACTTC.

This chain uses TRBV28 with TRBJ2-7; 11 nucleotides line up with TRBD1. The germline V gene encodes CDR1 MDHEN and CDR2 SYDVKM. J lost 0 bases, V lost 6 bases, and 7 bases had no gene match. The CDR3 is made up of 16 amino acids. CDR3 loop: CASSFPGTGGSYEQYF. As DNA, the CDR3 is TGTGCCAGCAGCTTTCCCGGGACAGGGGGCTCCTACGAGCAGTACTTC.

Remarks on this clone: The sample has other DNA sequences that encode this CDR3 too. This chain uses TRBV5-6 with TRBJ1-1; no clear D. Germline CDR1 SGHDT, CDR2 YYEEEE. The CDR3 totals 11 residues. V was clipped by 0 bases and J by 8 bases, with 5 bases between them. The CDR3 DNA reads TGTGCCAGCAGCTTGGGTTCAGAAGCTTTCTTT. Translating it yields CASSLGSEAFF.

V is TRBV19 and J is TRBJ2-1; TRBD2 matches at 8 bases. This CDR3 comprises 17 residues. CDR1 and CDR2 (germline): LNHDA, SQIVND (reference sequence). The J segment lost 5 bases and the V segment lost 6 bases, leaving 15 bases of the junction unmatched. Here the CDR3 reads CASSWFGGAGSHNEQFF. The CDR3 DNA follows: TGTGCCAGTAGCTGGTTCGGGGGGGCAGGGTCGCACAATGAGCAGTTCTTC.

The chain employs TRBV30 and TRBJ1-1, with 7 bases identical to TRBD1. The ends lost 2 bases at V and 6 bases at J; junction bases unmatched: 12. CDR3 length: 15 residues. Germline V gene sequence: CDR1 GTSNPN, CDR2 SVGIG (reference sequence). CDR3 sequence (DNA): TGTGCCTGGAGTAGTGGACAGGCAGCGTGGGCTGAAGCTTTCTTT. It translates to CAWSSGQAAWAEAFF.

The chain's CDR3 is CSVIVQGVVGNTIYF. The CDR3 DNA is TGCAGCGTTATAGTACAGGGAGTTGTCGGAAACACCATATATTTT. The rearrangement links TRBV29-1 to TRBJ1-3; TRBD1 might be the D (6 bases). The CDR3 contains 15 residues. Trimming stripped 5 bases from V and 4 bases from J, with 18 bases between. The germline V gene encodes CDR1 SQVTM and CDR2 ANQGSEA.

The chain couples TRBV27 to TRBJ2-5; the D is unclear. This CDR3 spans 15 amino acids. Germline V gene sequence: CDR1 MNHEY, CDR2 SMNVEV (reference sequence). Trimming left V 2 bases short and J 4 bases short, with 14 bases between. CDR3 coding DNA: TGTGCCAGCAGTTTAAAACCTTACCAAGGAGAGACCCAGTACTTC. Translated, it gives CASSLKPYQGETQYF.

The V call is TRBV29-1, the J call TRBJ2-7; maybe TRBD1 (6 bases). The germline CDR1 and CDR2 sequences are SQVTM and ANQGSEA. The ends were cut back, 6 bases at V and 3 bases at J, with 9 bases in the middle. The CDR3 has 11 amino acids. For the CDR3, the DNA is TGCAGCGTATACAGGGACTACGAGCAGTACTTC. This sequence encodes CSVYRDYEQYF.

This sequence joins TRBV30 and TRBJ2-2; tentatively, D is TRBD2 (6 bases). Trimming removed 4 bases at V and 7 bases at J, with 7 bases between. The germline V gene encodes CDR1 GTSNPN and CDR2 SVGIG (reference sequence). The CDR3 is 11 residues long. The CDR3 is CAWMGGGELFF. The CDR3 coding sequence is TGTGCCTGGATGGGAGGCGGGGAGCTGTTTTTT.

The chain has TRBV7-2 and TRBJ2-7; tentatively, D is TRBD2 (6 bases). The germline V and J ends were trimmed by 3 bases and 5 bases, with 14 bases remaining between them. Germline values: CDR1 SGHTA, CDR2 FQGNSA. The CDR3 consists of 14 residues. CDR3 coding DNA: TGTGCCAGCAGCTTCGCCGGGACTTCGCACGAGCAGTACTTC. Translated: CASSFAGTSHEQYF.

This clone has just a few counts. CDR3: CSVEDLGLTYEQYF. CDR3 DNA: TGCAGCGTTGAAGATCTGGGCCTGACCTACGAGCAGTACTTC. The J gene is TRBJ2-7, the V gene TRBV29-1; D gene uncertain. Trimming left V 0 bases short and J 2 bases short, with 11 bases between. The germline V gene has CDR1 SQVTM and CDR2 ANQGSEA. This CDR3 is 14 amino acids long.

The chain combines TRBV29-1 with TRBJ2-2, with 7 bases that match TRBD1. The CDR3 has 13 amino acids. Trimming at V came to 6 bases and at J to 0 bases, leaving 1 base not matched to a gene. CDR1 SQVTM and CDR2 ANQGSEA come from the germline V gene. The CDR3 nucleotides read TGCAGCGTCCAGGGGGCGAACACCGGGGAGCTGTTTTTT. Amino acid sequence: CSVQGANTGELFF.

V is TRBV19 and J is TRBJ2-7; tentatively, D is TRBD1 (5 bases). V was cut by 3 bases and J by 0 bases, with 9 bases left in between. Germline assignment: CDR1 LNHDA and CDR2 SQIVND (reference sequence). The CDR3 sequence is 14 residues long. The CDR3 nucleotides are TGTGCCAGTAGTATTACAGGTAGCTCCTACGAGCAGTACTTC. Protein product: CASSITGSSYEQYF.

The chain recombines TRBV7-9 with TRBJ2-7; TRBD1 matches at 8 bases. This CDR3 region has 16 residues. CDR1 and CDR2 (germline): SEHNR, FQNEAQ (reference sequence). Trimming took 2 bases from V and 1 from J; bases not matched to a gene: 7. CDR3 amino acids: CASSLPETGESYEQYF. The CDR3 DNA reads TGTGCCAGCAGCTTACCTGAGACAGGGGAATCCTACGAGCAGTACTTC.

This clone was recorded only once. V gene TRBV7-2 combines with J gene TRBJ2-1; 9 positions match TRBD2. This CDR3 is 16 amino acids long. V lost 2 bases, J lost 8 bases, and 10 bases stayed unmatched. CDR1 and CDR2 (germline): SGHTA, FQGNSA. CDR3 nucleotide sequence: TGTGCCAGCAGCTTATTTTCCTGGACTAGCGACGATGAGCAGTTCTTC. Protein product: CASSLFSWTSDDEQFF.

The chain has TRBV30 and TRBJ2-7, with 7 bases identical to TRBD2. The ends lost 3 bases at V and 6 bases at J; junction bases unmatched: 5. CDR1 and CDR2 (germline): GTSNPN, SVGIG (reference sequence). The CDR3 runs to 12 residues. The CDR3 sequence is CAWSPAGSEQYF. CDR3 sequence (DNA): TGTGCCTGGAGCCCAGCGGGGAGCGAGCAGTACTTC. The complete variable domain, with remaining parts taken from reference TRBV30 and TRBJ2-7, reads SQTIHQWPATLVQPVGSPLSLECTVEGTSNPNLYWYRQAAGRGLQLLFYSVGIGQISSEVPQNLSASRPQDRQFILSSKKLLLSDSGFYLCAWSPAGSEQYFGPGTRLTVT.

This clone was seen a few times. This chain joins TRBV29-1 and TRBJ2-3; D not certain. Germline CDR1 and CDR2: SQVTM and ANQGSEA. The CDR3 covers 14 residues. Trimming left V 4 bases short and J 1 base short, with 12 bases between. CDR3 protein: CSVGSQERTDTQYF. In nucleotides, the CDR3 is TGCAGCGTTGGATCGCAGGAGCGCACAGATACGCAGTATTTT.

This clone was counted a single time. The chain combines TRBV27 with TRBJ1-1; TRBD1 matches 8 bases. V gave up 5 bases and J gave up 1 base; unmatched junction bases: 6. The germline gives CDR1 MNHEY, CDR2 SMNVEV (reference sequence). The CDR3 length is 15 residues. CDR3 in DNA: TGTGCCAGCAGTATAGACAGGGGAGGGAACACTGAAGCTTTCTTT. This sequence encodes CASSIDRGGNTEAFF.

The rearrangement links TRBV29-1 to TRBJ2-1; possible D gene TRBD1, 6 bases. Germline CDR1 reads SQVTM; CDR2 reads ANQGSEA. V was cut by 6 bases and J by 4 bases, with 19 bases left in between. The CDR3 covers 15 residues. Written as DNA, the CDR3 is TGCAGCGTGGGGACCGGGACAAAGGAATACAATGAGCAGTTCTTC. This encodes CSVGTGTKEYNEQFF.

The chain recombines TRBV6-1 with TRBJ2-5; D unresolved. CDR1 is MNHNS and CDR2 is SASEGT in the germline V gene. The CDR3 has 13 residues. Trimming cost V 2 bases and J 5 bases, with 9 bases left between them. Written as DNA, the CDR3 is TGTGCCAGCAGTGAACCCTTCGGGGAGACCCAGTACTTC. Translating it yields CASSEPFGETQYF.

The rearrangement links TRBV29-1 to TRBJ2-3; TRBD1 matches at 9 bases. The CDR3 sequence is 13 residues long. V lost 5 bases and J lost 0; bases outside the gene matches: 0. CDR1 and CDR2 from the germline V gene are SQVTM and ANQGSEA. The CDR3: CSVTGGSTDTQYF. CDR3 coding DNA: TGCAGCGTTACAGGGGGCAGCACAGATACGCAGTATTTT.

V is TRBV29-1 and J is TRBJ1-2; a weak D match, TRBD1 (6 bases). Germline-derived CDR1 and CDR2 are SQVTM and ANQGSEA. The V and J ends lost 6 bases and 4 bases respectively, with 18 bases between them. The CDR3 is made up of 14 amino acids. The CDR3 DNA reads TGCAGCGTGCTCGGTACAGGGTTGGGCTATGGCTACACCTTC. Its translation is CSVLGTGLGYGYTF.

In DNA form, the CDR3 reads TGTGCCAGCAACGGGCAGGGGATGGCCGGGGAGCTGTTTTTT. Protein product: CASNGQGMAGELFF. V and J are TRBV9 and TRBJ2-2; D is perhaps TRBD1 (6 bases). This CDR3 has 14 residues. The germline CDR1 and CDR2 sequences are SGDLS and YYNGEE. V was pared by 6 bases and J by 6 bases, with 15 bases between.

V gene TRBV27 combines with J gene TRBJ2-7, with unresolved D. Germline-derived CDR1 and CDR2 are MNHEY and SMNVEV (reference sequence). The CDR3 spans 15 residues. V shed 1 base and J shed 5 bases, with 15 bases lying between them. CDR3 DNA: TGTGCCAGCAGTTTATATGCCGGGTCCGGCGACGAGCAGTACTTC. Protein: CASSLYAGSGDEQYF.

This clone was detected only once. The chain employs TRBV27 and TRBJ2-5; tentatively, D is TRBD2 (6 bases). V shed 5 bases and J shed 5 bases, with 18 bases lying between them. The germline V gene has CDR1 MNHEY and CDR2 SMNVEV (reference sequence). This CDR3 has 15 residues. CDR3 DNA sequence: TGTGCCAGCAGTCTGGGGGGTGCCGCCGAGGAGACCCAGTACTTC. Its translation is CASSLGGAAEETQYF.

CDR3 sequence: CASSHDLDSGANVLTF. The CDR3 DNA is TGTGCCAGCAGCCACGACCTAGACTCTGGGGCCAACGTCCTGACTTTC. This chain uses TRBV4-2 with TRBJ2-6; D unresolved. CDR1 is LGHNA, CDR2 YNFKEQ, per germline. The V end lost 3 bases, the J end lost 0 bases, and 9 bases lay between the germline ends. The CDR3 totals 16 residues.

By sample share, this clone is medium-sized (0.01 to 0.1%). The rearrangement joins TRBV5-5 to TRBJ2-3; D may be TRBD2 (5 bases). Trimming took off 3 bases at V and 1 base at J, with 6 bases between the two ends. Germline V CDR1 and CDR2: SGHKS, YYEKEE (reference sequence). The CDR3 is made up of 13 amino acids. The CDR3 is CASSWGGTDTQYF. CDR3 nucleotides: TGTGCCAGCAGCTGGGGAGGCACAGATACGCAGTATTTT. The entire variable domain, with the rest obtained from reference TRBV5-5 and TRBJ2-3, is as follows: DAGVTQSPTHLIKTRGQQVTLRCSPISGHKSVSWYQQVLGQGPQFIFQYYEKEERGRGNFPDRFSARQFPNYSSELNVNALLLGDSALYLCASSWGGTDTQYFGPGTRLTVL.

J is TRBJ2-3 and V is TRBV29-1; no clear D. CDR1 is SQVTM, CDR2 ANQGSEA, per germline. Trimming removed 4 bases from V and 4 bases from J, with 12 bases in between. The CDR3 runs 13 residues. The CDR3 bases are TGCAGCGTTGTGGGCAGGCGATCAGATACGCAGTATTTT. Encoded protein: CSVVGRRSDTQYF.